Sequencing of this TCR beta chain was carried out in a study of T-cell memory formation after mild COVID-19. MiXCR was run by TCRdb on the 5' RACE reads, yielding one entry per CDR3 protein. Counted here are some 46,000 distinct CDR3 sequences, less than 8% occurring once; the ten biggest clones make up about 0.8%. This clonotype was seen many times. V was cut by 0 bases and J by 10 bases, with 14 bases left in between. The CDR3 extends over 14 amino acids. CDR1 and CDR2 from the germline V gene are SGHRS and YFSETQ. The clonotype comes from an adult who had mild COVID-19 (a few samples of this study predate the infection). Cell type and time point are not known. The sequenced sample was PBMCs or a T cell subset sorted from them (not recorded which). The chain employs TRBV5-1 and TRBJ2-1, with D possibly TRBD2 on 5 matching bases. DNA for the CDR3: TGCGCCAGCAGCTTGGGAACGGGGTTGGAGGAGCAGTTCTTC. Translated, it gives CASSLGTGLEEQFF.